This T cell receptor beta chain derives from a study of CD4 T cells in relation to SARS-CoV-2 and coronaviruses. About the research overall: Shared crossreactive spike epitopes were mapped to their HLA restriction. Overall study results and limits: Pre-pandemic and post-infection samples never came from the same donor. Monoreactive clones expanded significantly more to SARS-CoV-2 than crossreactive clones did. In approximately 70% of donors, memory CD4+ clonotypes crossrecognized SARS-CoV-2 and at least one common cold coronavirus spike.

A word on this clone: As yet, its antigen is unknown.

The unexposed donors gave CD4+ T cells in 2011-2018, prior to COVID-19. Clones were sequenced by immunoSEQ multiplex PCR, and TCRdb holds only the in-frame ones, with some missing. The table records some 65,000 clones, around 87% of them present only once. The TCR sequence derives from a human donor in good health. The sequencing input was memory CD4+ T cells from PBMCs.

The CDR3 DNA is TGTGCCAGCAGCGTAACGGGACTCAATTACGAGCAGTACTTC. Translating it yields CASSVTGLNYEQYF. The chain uses TRBV9 and TRBJ2-7; possible D gene TRBD2, 6 bases. Germline loops: CDR1 SGDLS, CDR2 YYNGEE. The V gene lost 1 base and the J gene lost 4 bases, with 12 bases spanning the gap. This CDR3 is 14 amino acids long.